This entry lists 18 T cell receptor beta chains sequenced from one sample in a study of shared clonotypes between healthy human individuals (dated by TCRdb to 2020 to 2022). Libraries were built with the immunoSEQ multiplex PCR assay. This immuneACCESS table, as held by TCRdb, lists in-frame sequences with V and J called but not all clones. Of the missing ones, under half trace to an unresolved V gene in checked studies; the others have no known cause. A total of fewer than 2.5 million clones appear in this sample, approximately 93% of them only once. About 0.39% of the sample rests with the top ten. Sequencing was done on a sample of naive CD4+ T cells from PBMCs. Sample cell subset or site, as interpreted from the label and publication: CD45RA+ positively selected. These receptors came from a man between 18 and 29 years old in good health. Some clones in this sample may be carry-over from other donors' samples.

With respect to this clone: The same CDR3 arises from other DNA sequences in this sample as well. The V and J genes are TRBV7-2 and TRBJ2-2; D unresolved. This CDR3 contains 13 residues. The ends were cut back, 3 bases at V and 1 base at J, with 3 bases in the middle. CDR1 is SGHTA, CDR2 FQGNSA, per germline. CDR3 sequence (DNA): TGTGCCAGCAGCTTGGGGAACACCGGGGAGCTGTTTTTT. It is translated as CASSLGNTGELFF.

V and J are TRBV29-1 and TRBJ2-7; TRBD1 might be the D (6 bases). V dropped 6 bases and J dropped 1 base, with 13 bases sitting between them. This CDR3 is built from 13 residues. Germline V gene sequence: CDR1 SQVTM, CDR2 ANQGSEA. This chain's CDR3 is CSVISGTSYEQYF. CDR3 in DNA: TGCAGCGTGATTTCAGGGACATCCTACGAGCAGTACTTC.

V is TRBV7-9 and J is TRBJ1-1; no clear D. The CDR3 extends over 12 amino acids. Looked up from germline, CDR1 is SEHNR and CDR2 is FQNEAQ (reference sequence). V was trimmed by 1 base and J by 10 bases, leaving 10 bases between them. CDR3 sequence (DNA): TGTGCCAGCAGCTTAGGGGCCGCTAGAGCTTTCTTT. This encodes CASSLGAARAFF.

The rearrangement links TRBV4-3 to TRBJ2-1; D perhaps matches TRBD2 (5 bases). The CDR3 is made up of 17 amino acids. The germline gives CDR1 LGHNA, CDR2 YSLEER. V was cut by 0 bases and J by 0 bases, with 12 bases left in between. CDR3: CASSQDLAGGSYNEQFF. CDR3 DNA: TGCGCCAGCAGCCAAGATTTGGCGGGCGGCTCCTACAATGAGCAGTTCTTC.

The chain joins TRBV5-1 to TRBJ1-1; D remains ambiguous. The CDR3 has 15 residues. V gave up 7 bases and J gave up 1 base, with 17 bases separating them. The germline V gene encodes CDR1 SGHRS and CDR2 YFSETQ. The CDR3 protein is CASSDTRRGNTEAFF. The DNA of the CDR3 is TGCGCCAGCTCCGATACTCGGCGGGGGAACACTGAAGCTTTCTTT.

This clone was seen only once. The chain combines TRBV19 with TRBJ2-1, with D perhaps being TRBD1 or TRBD2 (5 bases each). Per the germline V gene, CDR1 is LNHDA and CDR2 is SQIVND (reference sequence). The ends were cut back, 7 bases at V and 1 base at J, with 14 bases in the middle. The CDR3 is 15 amino acids. The CDR3 bases are TGTGCCAGTACCCCGAGGGCAGGGTCCTACAATGAGCAGTTCTTC. Translation gives CASTPRAGSYNEQFF.

The V call is TRBV25-1, the J call TRBJ1-6, with D possibly TRBD1 on 5 matching bases. V lost 4 bases to trimming and J lost 7 bases, with 14 bases between them. In germline, CDR1 is MGHDK, CDR2 SYGVNS. This CDR3 spans 15 amino acids. DNA of the CDR3: TGTGCCAGCAGTGCCCAAGGGACCGGGAATTCACCCCTCCACTTT. Its protein is CASSAQGTGNSPLHF.

This chain connects TRBV11-2 to TRBJ2-2; D may correspond to TRBD1 or TRBD2 (6 bases each). V lost 5 bases to trimming and J lost 3 bases, with 13 bases between them. Per germline, CDR1 SGHAT and CDR2 FQNNGV. The CDR3 contains 15 residues. The CDR3 DNA reads TGTGCCAGCAGCCCGGGGGCCTCGGACACCGGGGAGCTGTTTTTT. It codes for CASSPGASDTGELFF. Combining the CDR3 with reference TRBV11-2 and TRBJ2-2 gives the whole variable domain EAGVAQSPRYKIIEKRQSVAFWCNPISGHATLYWYQQILGQGPKLLIQFQNNGVVDDSQLPKDRFSAERLKGVDSTLKIQPAKLEDSAVYLCASSPGASDTGELFFGEGSRLTVL.

J is TRBJ2-1 and V is TRBV2; possibly TRBD2 for D (5 bases). This CDR3 is built from 15 residues. Between the trimmed V and J ends, which lost 4 bases and 1 base, there was a span of 11 bases. Germline loops: CDR1 SNHLY, CDR2 FYNNEI. The CDR3 is CASSVGVPSYNEQFF. The CDR3, as DNA: TGTGCCAGCAGTGTCGGGGTACCGTCCTACAATGAGCAGTTCTTC.

V and J are TRBV5-1 and TRBJ2-1, with D perhaps given as TRBD1 or TRBD2 (5 bases each). The CDR3 is 14 residues long. Trimming took 4 bases from V and 9 from J, leaving 17 bases between them. CDR1 SGHRS and CDR2 YFSETQ come from the germline V gene. Here the CDR3 reads CASSGGDRGSEQFF. The CDR3 nucleotides read TGCGCCAGCAGCGGAGGAGACCGGGGCTCTGAGCAGTTCTTC.

This sequence joins TRBV16 and TRBJ2-7; no reliable D call. The ends were cut back, 1 base at V and 6 bases at J, with 10 bases in the middle. Germline lookup yields CDR1 KGHSY and CDR2 FQNENV. This CDR3 has 13 amino acids. CDR3 sequence reads: CASSQFFGTEQYF. The DNA for the CDR3 is TGTGCCAGCAGCCAATTTTTCGGCACCGAGCAGTACTTC.

The sample holds one count of this clone. J is TRBJ1-5 and V is TRBV7-3; D not resolved. Germline values: CDR1 SGHTA, CDR2 FQGTGA. V was trimmed by 3 bases and J by 5 bases, leaving 8 bases between them. The CDR3 has 13 residues. CDR3 sequence reads: CASSFSVDQPQHF. Here the CDR3 DNA reads TGTGCCAGCAGCTTTTCAGTGGATCAGCCCCAGCATTTT.

The J gene is TRBJ2-1, the V gene TRBV5-4; D unclear. The CDR3 contains 14 residues. Germline CDR1 and CDR2: SGHNT and YYREEE (reference sequence). Trimming removed 4 bases at V and 6 bases at J, with 14 bases between. The CDR3 region has the DNA TGTGCCAGCAGCCAGACTCAGTCGGCCAATGAGCAGTTCTTC. Residues: CASSQTQSANEQFF.

V gene TRBV5-1 combines with J gene TRBJ2-1; 10 bases fit TRBD1. The CDR3 spans 14 residues. With 0 bases clipped from V and 10 bases from J, the junction kept 4 bases outside the gene matches. Germline V CDR1 and CDR2: SGHRS, YFSETQ. The CDR3 DNA follows: TGCGCCAGCAGCTTGGAGACAGGGGGCAACGAGCAGTTCTTC. Its translation: CASSLETGGNEQFF.

Here the CDR3 DNA reads TGTGCCTGGACGCCGGGACTCTACACCGGGGAGCTGTTTTTT. The encoded protein is CAWTPGLYTGELFF. V usage is TRBV30 and J usage is TRBJ2-2; perhaps TRBD2 as D (6 bases). This CDR3 has 14 residues. Germline V lookup: CDR1 GTSNPN, CDR2 SVGIG (reference sequence). V was trimmed by 4 bases and J by 3 bases, leaving 12 bases between them.

Notes on this clone: This sample also contains other DNA sequences that code for the same CDR3. This chain joins TRBV27 and TRBJ1-2; unclear D gene. Germline V lookup: CDR1 MNHEY, CDR2 SMNVEV (reference sequence). The V end was cut by 2 bases, the J end by 4 bases, with 8 bases between. This CDR3 is 13 amino acids long. CDR3 nucleotide sequence: TGTGCCAGCAGTTTAAACAGACTCTATGGCTACACCTTC. It encodes CASSLNRLYGYTF.

CDR3 in DNA: TGTGCCAGCAGTTTGCCCCTGTTCTCGTACGAGCAGTACTTC. Translation: CASSLPLFSYEQYF. V usage is TRBV28 and J usage is TRBJ2-7, with unresolved D. In germline, CDR1 is MDHEN, CDR2 SYDVKM. The CDR3 is 14 residues long. V was clipped by 3 bases and J by 4 bases, with 13 bases between them.

V and J are TRBV5-4 and TRBJ1-1; perhaps TRBD1 as D (5 bases). CDR3 length: 14 amino acids. V dropped 3 bases and J dropped 1 base, with 10 bases sitting between them. Looked up from germline, CDR1 is SGHNT and CDR2 is YYREEE (reference sequence). CDR3 loop: CASSSGTENTEAFF. CDR3 coding DNA: TGTGCCAGCAGCTCGGGGACGGAGAACACTGAAGCTTTCTTT.